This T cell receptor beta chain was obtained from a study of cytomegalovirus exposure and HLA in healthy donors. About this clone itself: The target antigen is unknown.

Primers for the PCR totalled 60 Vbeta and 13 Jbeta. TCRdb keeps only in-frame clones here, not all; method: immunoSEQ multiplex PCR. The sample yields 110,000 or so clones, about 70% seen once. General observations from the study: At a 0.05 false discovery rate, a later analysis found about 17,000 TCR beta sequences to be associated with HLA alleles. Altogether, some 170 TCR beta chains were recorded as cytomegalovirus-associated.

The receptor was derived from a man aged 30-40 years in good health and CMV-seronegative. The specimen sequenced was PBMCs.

CDR3 sequence (DNA): TGTGCCAGCAGCTTAGATCCCCGACAGGGTTACGAGCAGTACTTC. Translation gives CASSLDPRQGYEQYF. The chain has TRBV11-2 and TRBJ2-7, with 7 bases that match TRBD1. The V gene end was trimmed by 0 bases and the J gene end by 4 bases; junction bases not matched to a gene: 6. Germline values: CDR1 SGHAT, CDR2 FQNNGV. This CDR3 has 15 residues.